Each of the 29 T cell receptor beta chains below was sequenced from the same sample in a study of T-cell reconstitution after alpha-beta-depleted transplantation in children. Unique molecular identifiers tagged the TCRbeta library. TCRdb analysed the PCR reads with MiXCR anew, one entry per CDR3 protein. The sample holds 800,000 to 1,000,000 distinct CDR3 sequences, about 26% seen once. Sample: PBMCs, mostly from graft donor cells, taken 360 days after TCRalphabeta/CD19-depleted stem cell transplant. The source of these receptors is a boy in the first two years of life who had a stem cell transplant for SCID, so the T cells may come from the graft donor.

In this sample, this clonotype turned up a few times. The chain couples TRBV15 to TRBJ2-2; TRBD1 matches at 12 bases. CDR1 is LNHNV and CDR2 is YYDKDF in the germline V gene (reference sequence). V lost 4 bases to trimming and J lost 6 bases; unmatched junction nucleotides: 15. The CDR3 consists of 19 residues. The CDR3 region is CATSTPRRLGQGAPGELFF. The CDR3 DNA sequence: TGTGCCACCAGCACCCCCCGCAGACTGGGACAGGGGGCACCCGGGGAGCTGTTTTTT.

This clonotype is a singleton in its sample. A read error likely explains this, since a far larger clone differs by one base. This chain links TRBV27 with TRBJ2-7; no reliable D call. V was shortened by 1 base and J by 6 bases, with 1 base between the two germline ends. The CDR3 runs to 10 residues. Germline CDR1 MNHEY, CDR2 SMNVEV (reference sequence). The CDR3 sequence is CASSLCEQYF. The DNA of the CDR3 is TGTGCCAGCAGTTTATGCGAGCAGTACTTC.

Concerning this clonotype itself: The junction and the germline gene differ at one end; a read error may be behind it. This rearrangement joins TRBV10-3 to TRBJ2-7; D unresolved. This CDR3 has 15 residues. In germline, CDR1 is ENHRY, CDR2 SYGVKD. CDR3 region: CATSEVSDRPYEQYF. The DNA of the CDR3 is TGTGCCACCAGTGAAGTCTCGGACCGGCCCTACGAGCAGTACTTC.

This chain joins TRBV9 and TRBJ1-4, with no clear D. The V and J ends lost 8 bases and 0 bases respectively, with 8 bases between them. Germline CDR1 is SGDLS and CDR2 is YYNGEE. This CDR3 spans 13 amino acids. The DNA of the CDR3 is TGTGCCAGAGGAGTTGCAACTAATGAAAAACTGTTTTTT. Protein sequence: CARGVATNEKLFF.

V is TRBV29-1 and J is TRBJ1-1; 10 nucleotides line up with TRBD1. Germline V gives CDR1 SQVTM, CDR2 ANQGSEA. Germline trimming cut 6 bases from V and 7 bases from J; bases unmatched to any gene: 14. The CDR3 has 15 amino acids. CDR3 residues: CSVGGTGDLRDEAFF. CDR3 DNA sequence: TGCAGCGTGGGCGGGACAGGGGACTTGAGGGATGAAGCTTTCTTT.

The V gene is TRBV27, the J gene TRBJ2-1; a weak D match, TRBD2 (6 bases). Between the trimmed V and J ends, which lost 5 bases and 10 bases, there was a span of 18 bases. The CDR3 runs to 14 residues. In germline, CDR1 is MNHEY, CDR2 SMNVEV (reference sequence). CDR3 loop: CASSMGLRDAEQFF. CDR3 nucleotide sequence: TGTGCCAGCAGTATGGGACTCCGGGACGCCGAGCAGTTCTTC.

The V and J genes are TRBV7-9 and TRBJ2-1, with 9 bases aligning to TRBD1. Trimming took 10 bases from V and 12 from J; bases not matched to a gene: 13. CDR3 length equals 13 residues. In germline, CDR1 is SEHNR, CDR2 FQNEAQ (reference sequence). The CDR3 here is CATSTGGSVLQFF. The CDR3, as DNA: TGTGCCACTTCGACAGGGGGGTCAGTCCTGCAGTTCTTC. The full variable domain, with the rest looked up from reference TRBV7-9 and TRBJ2-1, is DTGVSQNPRHKITKRGQNVTFRCDPISEHNRLYWYRQTLGQGPEFLTYFQNEAQLEKSRLLSDRFSAERPKGSFSTLEIQRTEQGDSAMYLCATSTGGSVLQFFGPGTRLTVL.

This clonotype was detected a few times. The rearrangement joins TRBV29-1 to TRBJ2-7, with D hard to call. The germline V and J ends were trimmed by 1 base and 0 bases, with 10 bases remaining between them. The CDR3 runs 14 residues. Germline loops: CDR1 SQVTM, CDR2 ANQGSEA. This CDR3 reads CSVEGRASSYEQYF. The CDR3, as DNA: TGCAGCGTTGAAGGCCGGGCTAGCTCCTACGAGCAGTACTTC.

The chain has TRBV7-8 and TRBJ1-5; possibly TRBD1 for D (5 bases). CDR3 length: 14 amino acids. From germline, CDR1 is SGHVS and CDR2 FQNEAQ. The V gene lost 6 bases and the J gene lost 5 bases, with 14 bases spanning the gap. This CDR3 is CASRPGGADQPQHF. The CDR3 DNA reads TGTGCCAGCAGACCGGGAGGGGCGGATCAGCCCCAGCATTTT.

The chain has TRBV10-3 and TRBJ2-3; 16 nucleotides match TRBD2. V was clipped by 6 bases and J by 5 bases; unmatched bases: 11. Germline CDR1 ENHRY, CDR2 SYGVKD. CDR3 length: 18 residues. The CDR3 sequence: CAISFGTSGGAGVDTQYF. In nucleotides, the CDR3 is TGTGCCATCAGCTTCGGGACTAGCGGGGGGGCTGGGGTAGATACGCAGTATTTT.

This clonotype has more than one count but fewer than ten. The chain combines TRBV5-5 with TRBJ1-1; 9 positions match TRBD1. Germline assignment: CDR1 SGHKS and CDR2 YYEKEE (reference sequence). The CDR3 length is 15 residues. V dropped 5 bases and J dropped 1; count of bases not matched to a gene: 6. The CDR3 here is CASRPRTGENTEAFF. The CDR3 bases are TGTGCCAGCAGACCTAGGACAGGGGAGAACACTGAAGCTTTCTTT.

The CDR3 is CSARDRADTQYF. In nucleotides, the CDR3 is TGCAGTGCTAGAGATAGAGCAGATACGCAGTATTTT. This chain uses TRBV20-1 with TRBJ2-3, with D uncertain. The V and J ends lost 0 bases and 4 bases respectively, with 5 bases between them. The CDR3 is 12 amino acids. CDR1 is DFQATT, CDR2 SNEGSKA, per germline (reference sequence).

This clonotype was picked up a small number of times. The chain is built from TRBV9 and TRBJ2-7; a weak D match, TRBD2 (6 bases). Trimming pared 3 bases from V and 6 bases from J, leaving 22 bases between. Germline CDR1 and CDR2: SGDLS and YYNGEE. The CDR3 loop spans 16 amino acids. The CDR3 DNA is TGTGCCAGCAGCGAGGGGTCGGGAGCGGACCCCCCCGAGCAGTACTTC. This translates into CASSEGSGADPPEQYF.

This chain joins TRBV7-2 and TRBJ2-7; D gene ambiguous. The CDR3 consists of 12 residues. The germline V gene encodes CDR1 SGHTA and CDR2 FQGNSA. Between the trimmed V and J ends, which lost 1 base and 6 bases, there was a span of 7 bases. Here the CDR3 reads CASSLGSTEQYF. CDR3 sequence (DNA): TGTGCCAGCAGCTTAGGCAGCACCGAGCAGTACTTC. Full variable domain (outside the CDR3, taken from reference TRBV7-2 and TRBJ2-7): GAGVSQSPSNKVTEKGKDVELRCDPISGHTALYWYRQSLGQGLEFLIYFQGNSAPDKSGLPSDRFSAERTGGSVSTLTIQRTQQEDSAVYLCASSLGSTEQYFGPGTRLTVT.

This clonotype was detected only once. The chain recombines TRBV18 with TRBJ2-1; 7 nucleotides align to TRBD2. The CDR3 runs 15 residues. Trimming cost V 2 bases and J 9 bases; bases outside gene matches: 10. CDR1 is KGHSH and CDR2 is LQKENI in the germline V gene. The CDR3 is CASSPGLVLGGEQFF. In nucleotides, the CDR3 is TGTGCCAGCTCACCAGGACTAGTTCTTGGGGGTGAGCAGTTCTTC.

The CDR3 nucleotides are TGTGCCACCAGCAGAGATATAGGGAAAGAGACCCAGTACTTC. Encoded protein: CATSRDIGKETQYF. The V gene is TRBV15, the J gene TRBJ2-5; the D is unclear. The CDR3 spans 14 residues. Germline V gene data show CDR1 as LNHNV and CDR2 as YYDKDF (reference sequence). V was shortened by 0 bases and J by 3 bases, with 8 bases between the two germline ends.

This rearrangement joins TRBV11-2 to TRBJ2-7; no reliable D call. Germline loops: CDR1 SGHAT, CDR2 FQNNGV. This CDR3 is 14 amino acids long. V shed 3 bases and J shed 7 bases, with 16 bases lying between them. In nucleotides, the CDR3 is TGTGCCAGCAGCTTCCATCTCTCCCCGTATGAGCAGTACTTC. This translates into CASSFHLSPYEQYF.

This clonotype was counted between two and nine times. The chain couples TRBV5-1 to TRBJ1-3; 7 positions agree with TRBD1. J gave up 6 bases and V 2 bases, and 5 bases lay outside the gene matches. This CDR3 has 14 amino acids. Looked up from germline, CDR1 is SGHRS and CDR2 is YFSETQ. The CDR3 loop reads CASSLGTESNTIYF. In DNA form, the CDR3 reads TGCGCCAGCAGCTTAGGGACAGAATCAAACACCATATATTTT.

This clonotype was counted a few times. This rearrangement joins TRBV12-3 or TRBV12-4 to TRBJ2-7; 11 bases map to TRBD2. V lost 6 bases to trimming and J lost 5 bases; unmatched junction nucleotides: 3. CDR3 length: 13 residues. Here the CDR3 reads CASRTSGVNEQYF. For the CDR3, the DNA is TGTGCCAGCAGGACTAGCGGGGTCAACGAGCAGTACTTC.

This clonotype has just a few counts. The rearrangement uses TRBV12-3 or TRBV12-4 and TRBJ1-1; D unclear. Trimming removed 7 bases from V and 6 bases from J, with 15 bases in between. The CDR3 has 13 residues. The CDR3 loop is CASNTQSRPEAFF. CDR3 sequence (DNA): TGTGCCAGCAATACACAGAGTAGACCTGAAGCTTTCTTT.

The CDR3 DNA sequence: TGTGCCAGCAGCGTTCTAGCGGGGGGCCCCTACAATGAGCAGTTCTTC. Residues: CASSVLAGGPYNEQFF. The chain combines TRBV9 with TRBJ2-1; 11 nucleotides match TRBD2. This CDR3 is 16 amino acids long. V dropped 2 bases and J dropped 2; count of bases not matched to a gene: 3. The germline CDR1 and CDR2 sequences are SGDLS and YYNGEE.

The rearrangement links TRBV18 to TRBJ2-1, with D possibly being TRBD2 (5 bases). The CDR3 extends over 16 amino acids. Germline CDR1 KGHSH, CDR2 LQKENI. V gave up 3 bases and J gave up 4 bases, with 16 bases separating them. For the CDR3, the DNA is TGTGCCAGCTCACCCCGGACTGGACCACAATACAATGAGCAGTTCTTC. It codes for CASSPRTGPQYNEQFF. The full variable domain, in which reference TRBV18 and TRBJ2-1 provide the parts outside the CDR3, is NAGVMQNPRHLVRRRGQEARLRCSPMKGHSHVYWYRQLPEEGLKFMVYLQKENIIDESGMPKERFSAEFPKEGPSILRIQQVVRGDSAAYFCASSPRTGPQYNEQFFGPGTRLTVL.

The chain links TRBV5-1 to TRBJ2-5; either TRBD1 or TRBD2 may supply D (5 bases each). V was pared by 0 bases and J by 2 bases, with 14 bases between. The CDR3 loop spans 16 amino acids. CDR1 and CDR2 (germline): SGHRS, YFSETQ. The CDR3 is CASSLVGAPGQETQYF. The CDR3 DNA is TGCGCCAGCAGCTTGGTCGGGGCCCCCGGACAAGAGACCCAGTACTTC.

The chain couples TRBV2 to TRBJ2-2; D ambiguous. Trimming shortened V by 6 bases and J by 2 bases, and 13 bases separated the two germline ends. From germline, CDR1 is SNHLY and CDR2 FYNNEI. The CDR3 has 15 amino acids. CDR3 in amino acids: CASRDTNKNTGELFF. As DNA, the CDR3 is TGTGCCAGCAGGGATACTAACAAAAACACCGGGGAGCTGTTTTTT.

The chain couples TRBV18 to TRBJ1-1; D is undetermined. The CDR3 length is 15 residues. CDR1 KGHSH and CDR2 LQKENI come from the germline V gene. Trimming left V 3 bases short and J 4 bases short, with 15 bases between. CDR3 coding DNA: TGTGCCAGCTCACCGCGGACCCGCCGGAGCACTGAAGCTTTCTTT. As protein: CASSPRTRRSTEAFF.

This sequence joins TRBV4-2 and TRBJ2-7; D not resolved. CDR1 and CDR2 from the germline V gene are LGHNA and YNFKEQ. The CDR3 consists of 15 residues. Trimming took off 0 bases at V and 3 bases at J, with 12 bases between the two ends. The DNA for the CDR3 is TGTGCCAGCAGCCAAGACCCAGCCCCAGTCTACGAGCAGTACTTC. Protein: CASSQDPAPVYEQYF.

The chain carries TRBV11-2 and TRBJ1-6; D is undetermined. The germline CDR1 and CDR2 sequences are SGHAT and FQNNGV. V lost 2 bases, J lost 10 bases, and 15 bases lay in between. This CDR3 has 15 amino acids. CDR3 amino acids: CASSLLSGSGSPLHF. DNA of the CDR3: TGTGCCAGCAGCTTATTGAGCGGGAGTGGGTCACCCCTCCACTTT.

J is TRBJ1-4 and V is TRBV7-9, with TRBD1 identical over 9 bases. The CDR3 runs to 16 residues. CDR1 and CDR2 (germline): SEHNR, FQNEAQ (reference sequence). Trimming cost V 5 bases and J 8 bases; bases outside gene matches: 12. The CDR3 reads CASSPISGTGREKLFF. As DNA, the CDR3 is TGTGCCAGCAGCCCCATAAGCGGGACAGGGAGAGAAAAACTGTTTTTT. Full variable domain (missing parts from reference TRBV7-9 and TRBJ1-4): DTGVSQNPRHKITKRGQNVTFRCDPISEHNRLYWYRQTLGQGPEFLTYFQNEAQLEKSRLLSDRFSAERPKGSFSTLEIQRTEQGDSAMYLCASSPISGTGREKLFFGSGTQLSVL.

The chain has TRBV9 and TRBJ2-3; the D gene could be TRBD1 or TRBD2 (6 bases each). Deletions cut 6 bases from V and 3 bases from J, with 14 bases between. The V gene's germline CDR1 is SGDLS and CDR2 YYNGEE. The CDR3 is 14 residues long. The CDR3 nucleotides are TGTGCCAGCAATGCCGTAGGGGGGACAGATACGCAGTATTTT. Its protein is CASNAVGGTDTQYF.